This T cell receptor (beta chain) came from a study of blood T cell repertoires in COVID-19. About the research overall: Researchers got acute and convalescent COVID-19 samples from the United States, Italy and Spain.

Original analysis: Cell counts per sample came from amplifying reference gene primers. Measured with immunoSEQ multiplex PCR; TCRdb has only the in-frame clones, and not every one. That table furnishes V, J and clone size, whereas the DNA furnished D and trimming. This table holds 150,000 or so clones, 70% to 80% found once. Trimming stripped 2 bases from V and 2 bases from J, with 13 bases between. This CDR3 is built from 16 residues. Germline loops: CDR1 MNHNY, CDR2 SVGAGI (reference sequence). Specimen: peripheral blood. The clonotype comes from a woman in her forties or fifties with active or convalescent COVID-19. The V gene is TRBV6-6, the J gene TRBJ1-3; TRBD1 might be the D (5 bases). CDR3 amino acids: CASSYGAGRTGNTIYF. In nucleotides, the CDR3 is TGTGCCAGCAGTTACGGGGCAGGGCGCACTGGAAACACCATATATTTT.